This T cell receptor (beta chain) is drawn from a study of post-analysis software for immune sequencing data. Study as a whole: The cohort encompassed relapsing-remitting, secondary progressive and progressive-relapsing multiple sclerosis disease courses.

Only a few counts were recorded for this clonotype. As yet, its antigen is unknown. Points from the study as a whole: Significantly lower normalized Chao1 diversity was seen in multiple sclerosis patients than in controls. Analysis by F measure revealed that same-batch samples clustered strongly together. Controls showed lower frequencies than patients for 4 or 5 TRBV segments, and TRBV5-6, TRBV5-1 and TRBV20-1 were among these.

J was trimmed by 5 bases and V by 2 bases; bases with no gene match: 7. The CDR3 totals 15 residues. CDR1 is MNHEY, CDR2 SVGAGI, per germline. Unique molecular identifiers featured in each of the TCR beta cDNA libraries. Yield was 500,000 to 600,000 cDNA molecules from around 1 to 9.1 million T cells. TCRdb reanalysed the PCR reads using MiXCR and keeps one entry per CDR3 protein. Here the sample spans some 800,000 distinct CDR3 sequences, just over 45% being singletons. This chain uses TRBV6-5 with TRBJ2-5; 8 positions match TRBD1. The sequencing sample was made of blood. The receptor was isolated from a girl aged 10 to 17 with multiple sclerosis. The CDR3 reads CASSYLGQALETQYF. The CDR3 DNA is TGTGCCAGCAGTTACCTGGGACAGGCCCTGGAGACCCAGTACTTC.